This T cell receptor beta chain was sequenced for a study of blood T cell repertoires in COVID-19 (TCRdb year 2020). General notes on the study: Samples covering the acute and convalescent phases of COVID-19 were provided by collaborators in the United States, Italy and Spain. The material from the prospective study consisted of cDNA or gDNA derived from T cells, B-cell-depleted T cells, or PBMCs. The dataset comprised deeply sampled blood TCRbeta repertoires from subjects exposed to, actively infected with, or recovered from COVID-19. The repertoires were made available in a free public database intended to serve as a resource for research on the immune response to SARS-CoV-2. Samples were obtained from the ongoing ImmuneRACE study (first 160 participants) and from about 1,300 subjects provided by 6 global collaborators. Sample metadata almost always included a de-identified subject ID, COVID-19 status, age in years and sex. HLA class I and class II types, where available, came from metadata supplied by the sample provider rather than from assay-based typing. The paper as a whole reports these results and caveats: Clinical and demographic metadata were provided uncurated, with the amount varying by source and participant.

TCRbeta CDR3 regions were amplified from genomic DNA by means of the immunoSEQ Assay, a bias-controlled multiplex PCR. In the source study's methods: The number of nucleated cells in each sample was estimated by amplification of reference gene primers within the assay. To quantify the absolute abundance of each unique TCRbeta CDR3 rearrangement, sequence reads were collapsed and filtered. For each sample, productive Simpson clonality was calculated as the square root of Simpson's diversity index over productive rearrangements. Here the immuneACCESS table is served through TCRdb, limited to in-frame sequences with V and J called. Missing clones are a known gap in these copies; in checked studies unresolved V genes cover under half, and the rest lacks a known reason. V, J and clone size reflect that table, while D and trimming were determined from the DNA. The sample table lists approximately 74,000 clones, 85% to 95% of them with a count of one. The ten largest clones capture around 4.9% of the sample.

For CDR1 and CDR2, the germline V gene lists MNHNS and SASEGT. Reading from cysteine to phenylalanine, the CDR3 counts 16 amino acids. This entry keeps only the CDR3 DNA: 48 bases, framed from base 1. V gives up 0 bases and J gives up 4 bases, and the segment between their germline ends measures 13 bases. The collaborating institutions used their own protocols to collect whole blood in K2EDTA tubes. For TCRbeta analysis, collaborators shipped samples in one of three forms: frozen whole blood, isolated PBMCs, or DNA extracted from either of those sample types. As regards this clone: The antigen it recognizes is unknown. Base qualities are not recorded, but no much larger clone differs from it by a single base.

This receptor was taken from a woman aged 60 to 75 with active COVID-19. The receptor chain draws on TRBV6-1 and TRBJ1-5; confidence is insufficient to name the D gene. The sequencing sample was made of peripheral blood. DNA sequence: TGTGCCAGCAGTGAAGCGTTGGTGGACTTAAATCAGCCCCAGCATTTT. Its protein reads: CASSEALVDLNQPQHF.